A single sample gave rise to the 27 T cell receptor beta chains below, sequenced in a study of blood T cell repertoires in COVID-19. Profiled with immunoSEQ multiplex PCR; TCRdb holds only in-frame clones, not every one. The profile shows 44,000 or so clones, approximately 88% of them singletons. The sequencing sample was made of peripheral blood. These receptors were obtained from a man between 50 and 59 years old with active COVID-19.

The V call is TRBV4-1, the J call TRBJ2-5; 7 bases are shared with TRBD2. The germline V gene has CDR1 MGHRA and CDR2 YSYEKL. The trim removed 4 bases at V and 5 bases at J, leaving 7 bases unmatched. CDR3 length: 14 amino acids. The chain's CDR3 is CASSLVGGQETQYF. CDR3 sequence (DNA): TGCGCCAGCAGCCTAGTGGGAGGGCAGGAGACCCAGTACTTC.

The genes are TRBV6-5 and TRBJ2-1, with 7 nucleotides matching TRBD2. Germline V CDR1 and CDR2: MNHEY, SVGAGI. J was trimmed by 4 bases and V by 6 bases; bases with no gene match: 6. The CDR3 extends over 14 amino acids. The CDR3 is CASSSPSGYNEQFF. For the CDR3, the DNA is TGTGCCAGCAGCTCTCCTAGCGGTTACAATGAGCAGTTCTTC.

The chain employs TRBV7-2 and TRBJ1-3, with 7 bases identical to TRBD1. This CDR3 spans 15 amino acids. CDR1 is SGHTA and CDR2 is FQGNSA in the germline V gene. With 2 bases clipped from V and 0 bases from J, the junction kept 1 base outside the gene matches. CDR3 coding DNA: TGTGCCAGCAGCTTATGGGACAGCTCTGGAAACACCATATATTTT. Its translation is CASSLWDSSGNTIYF.

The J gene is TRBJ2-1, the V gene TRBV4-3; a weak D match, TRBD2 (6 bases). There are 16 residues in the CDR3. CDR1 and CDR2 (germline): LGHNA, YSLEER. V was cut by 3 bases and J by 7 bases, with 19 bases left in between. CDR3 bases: TGCGCCAGCAGCCATCAGGTGGGGGGAAAAGGGAATGAGCAGTTCTTC. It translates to CASSHQVGGKGNEQFF.

In nucleotides, the CDR3 is TGTGCCAGTAGTGACAGGGGTTATAGCAATCAGCCCCAGCATTTT. Translation gives CASSDRGYSNQPQHF. The V and J genes are TRBV19 and TRBJ1-5; 8 nucleotides line up with TRBD1. CDR3 size: 15 residues. Germline CDR1 reads LNHDA; CDR2 reads SQIVND (reference sequence). V lost 5 bases to trimming and J lost 0 bases; unmatched junction nucleotides: 3. Filled out from reference TRBV19 and TRBJ1-5, the complete variable domain reads DGGITQSPKYLFRKEGQNVTLSCEQNLNHDAMYWYRQDPGQGLRLIYYSQIVNDFQKGDIAEGYSVSREKKESFPLTVTSAQKNPTAFYLCASSDRGYSNQPQHFGDGTRLSIL.

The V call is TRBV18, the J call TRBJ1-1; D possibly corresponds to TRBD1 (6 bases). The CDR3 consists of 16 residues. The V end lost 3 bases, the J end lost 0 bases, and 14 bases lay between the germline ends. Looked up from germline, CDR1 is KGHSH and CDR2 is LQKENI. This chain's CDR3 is CASSPGTRVLNTEAFF. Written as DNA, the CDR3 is TGTGCCAGCTCACCTGGGACACGGGTTTTGAACACTGAAGCTTTCTTT.

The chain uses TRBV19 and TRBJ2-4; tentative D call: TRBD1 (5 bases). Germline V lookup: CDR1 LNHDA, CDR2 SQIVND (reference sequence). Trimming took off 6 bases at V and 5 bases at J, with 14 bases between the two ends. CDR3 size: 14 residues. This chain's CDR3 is CASREIGAQNIQYF. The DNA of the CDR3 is TGTGCCAGTAGGGAGATAGGGGCCCAAAACATTCAGTACTTC. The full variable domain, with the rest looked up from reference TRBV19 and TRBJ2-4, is DGGITQSPKYLFRKEGQNVTLSCEQNLNHDAMYWYRQDPGQGLRLIYYSQIVNDFQKGDIAEGYSVSREKKESFPLTVTSAQKNPTAFYLCASREIGAQNIQYFGAGTRLSVL.

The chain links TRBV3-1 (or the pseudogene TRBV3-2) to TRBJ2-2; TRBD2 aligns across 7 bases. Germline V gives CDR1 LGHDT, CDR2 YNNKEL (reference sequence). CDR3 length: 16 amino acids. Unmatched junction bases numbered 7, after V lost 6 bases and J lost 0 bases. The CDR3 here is CASRPPGLTNTGELFF. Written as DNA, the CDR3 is TGTGCCAGCAGACCACCGGGACTAACGAACACCGGGGAGCTGTTTTTT.

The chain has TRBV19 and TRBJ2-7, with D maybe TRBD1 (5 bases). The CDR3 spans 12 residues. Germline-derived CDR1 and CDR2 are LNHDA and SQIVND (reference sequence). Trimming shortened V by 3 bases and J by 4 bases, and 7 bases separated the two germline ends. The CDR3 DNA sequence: TGTGCCAGTAGTATGACAGAATACGAGCAGTACTTC. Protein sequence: CASSMTEYEQYF.

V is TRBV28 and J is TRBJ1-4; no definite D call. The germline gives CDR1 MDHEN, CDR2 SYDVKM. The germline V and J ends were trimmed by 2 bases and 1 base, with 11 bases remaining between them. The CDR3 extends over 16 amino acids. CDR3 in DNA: TGTGCCAGCAGTTTAATGTTCGCGGGAACTAATGAAAAACTGTTTTTT. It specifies CASSLMFAGTNEKLFF.

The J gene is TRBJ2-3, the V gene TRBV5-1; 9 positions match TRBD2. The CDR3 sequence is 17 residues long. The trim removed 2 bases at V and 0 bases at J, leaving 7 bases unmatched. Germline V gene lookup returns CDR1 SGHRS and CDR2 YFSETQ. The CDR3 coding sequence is TGCGCCAGCAGCTTTCTTAGCGGGGGTCCTAGCACAGATACGCAGTATTTT. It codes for CASSFLSGGPSTDTQYF.

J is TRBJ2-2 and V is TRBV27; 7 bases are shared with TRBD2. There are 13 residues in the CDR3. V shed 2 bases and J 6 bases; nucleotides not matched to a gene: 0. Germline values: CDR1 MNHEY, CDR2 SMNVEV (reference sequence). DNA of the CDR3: TGTGCCAGCAGTTTAGGGGGGGCCGGGGAGCTGTTTTTT. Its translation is CASSLGGAGELFF.

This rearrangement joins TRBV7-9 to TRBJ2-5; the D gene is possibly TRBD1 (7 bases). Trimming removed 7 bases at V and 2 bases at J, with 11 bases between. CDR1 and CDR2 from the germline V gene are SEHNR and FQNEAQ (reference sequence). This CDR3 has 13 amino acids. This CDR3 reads CASTAGGQETQYF. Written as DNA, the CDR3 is TGTGCCAGCACCGCAGGGGGGCAAGAGACCCAGTACTTC. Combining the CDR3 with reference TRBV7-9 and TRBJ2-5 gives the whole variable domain DTGVSQNPRHKITKRGQNVTFRCDPISEHNRLYWYRQTLGQGPEFLTYFQNEAQLEKSRLLSDRFSAERPKGSFSTLEIQRTEQGDSAMYLCASTAGGQETQYFGPGTRLLVL.

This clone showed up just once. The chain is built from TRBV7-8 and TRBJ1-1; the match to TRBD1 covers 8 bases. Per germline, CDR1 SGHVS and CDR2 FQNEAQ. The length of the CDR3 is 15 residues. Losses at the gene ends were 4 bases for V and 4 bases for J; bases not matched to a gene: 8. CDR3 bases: TGTGCCAGCAGCTCCCGGACAGGGAGGGCCACTGAAGCTTTCTTT. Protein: CASSSRTGRATEAFF.

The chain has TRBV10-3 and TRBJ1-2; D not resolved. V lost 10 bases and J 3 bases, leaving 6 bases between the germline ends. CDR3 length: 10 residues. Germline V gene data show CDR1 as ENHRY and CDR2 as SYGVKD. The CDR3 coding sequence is TGTGCCACCGCGGACTATGGCTACACCTTC. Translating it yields CATADYGYTF.

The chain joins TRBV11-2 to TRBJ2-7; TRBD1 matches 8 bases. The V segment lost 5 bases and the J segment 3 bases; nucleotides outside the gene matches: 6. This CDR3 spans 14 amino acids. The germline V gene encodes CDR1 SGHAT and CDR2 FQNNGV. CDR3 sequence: CASSHGQGDYEQYF. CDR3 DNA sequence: TGTGCCAGCAGCCACGGACAGGGCGACTACGAGCAGTACTTC.

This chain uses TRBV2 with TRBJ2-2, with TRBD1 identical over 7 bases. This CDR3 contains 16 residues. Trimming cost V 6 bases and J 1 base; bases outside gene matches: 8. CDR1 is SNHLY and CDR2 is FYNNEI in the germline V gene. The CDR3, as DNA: TGTGCCAGCAGCTCCTCCGGGACAGTGAACACCGGGGAGCTGTTTTTT. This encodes CASSSSGTVNTGELFF.

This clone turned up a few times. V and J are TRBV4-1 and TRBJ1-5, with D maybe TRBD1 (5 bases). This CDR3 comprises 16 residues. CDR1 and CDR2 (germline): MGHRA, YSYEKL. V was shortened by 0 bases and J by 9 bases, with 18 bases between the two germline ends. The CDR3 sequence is CASSQDVQGGRLPQHF. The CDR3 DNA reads TGCGCCAGCAGCCAAGATGTCCAGGGCGGTAGGTTGCCCCAGCATTTT.

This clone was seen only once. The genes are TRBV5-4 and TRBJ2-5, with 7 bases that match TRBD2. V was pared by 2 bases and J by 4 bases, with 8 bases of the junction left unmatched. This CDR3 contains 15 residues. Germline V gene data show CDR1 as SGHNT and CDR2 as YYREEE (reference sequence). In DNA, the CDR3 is TGTGCCAGCAGCTTTGGGGGGGGTCGGTCAGAGACCCAGTACTTC. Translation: CASSFGGGRSETQYF.

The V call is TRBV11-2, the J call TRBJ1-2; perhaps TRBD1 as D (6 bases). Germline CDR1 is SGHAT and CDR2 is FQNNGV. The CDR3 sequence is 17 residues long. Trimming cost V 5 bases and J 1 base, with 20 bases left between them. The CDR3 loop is CASSTIVQGQGNYGYTF. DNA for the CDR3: TGTGCCAGCAGCACCATAGTCCAGGGGCAGGGTAACTATGGCTACACCTTC. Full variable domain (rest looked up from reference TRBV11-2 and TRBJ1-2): EAGVAQSPRYKIIEKRQSVAFWCNPISGHATLYWYQQILGQGPKLLIQFQNNGVVDDSQLPKDRFSAERLKGVDSTLKIQPAKLEDSAVYLCASSTIVQGQGNYGYTFGSGTRLTVV.

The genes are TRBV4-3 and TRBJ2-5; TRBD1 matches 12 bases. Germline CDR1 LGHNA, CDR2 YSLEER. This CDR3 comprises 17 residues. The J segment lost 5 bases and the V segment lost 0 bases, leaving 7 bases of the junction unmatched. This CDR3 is CASSQDPGQGALETQYF. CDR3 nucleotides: TGCGCCAGCAGCCAAGATCCGGGACAGGGGGCATTGGAGACCCAGTACTTC.

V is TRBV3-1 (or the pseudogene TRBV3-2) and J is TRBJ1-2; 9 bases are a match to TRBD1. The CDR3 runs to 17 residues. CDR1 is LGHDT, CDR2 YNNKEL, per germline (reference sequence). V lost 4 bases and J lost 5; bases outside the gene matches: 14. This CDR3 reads CASSPKSRSDRGYGYTF. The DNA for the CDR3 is TGTGCCAGCAGCCCAAAGTCACGATCCGACAGGGGGTATGGCTACACCTTC.

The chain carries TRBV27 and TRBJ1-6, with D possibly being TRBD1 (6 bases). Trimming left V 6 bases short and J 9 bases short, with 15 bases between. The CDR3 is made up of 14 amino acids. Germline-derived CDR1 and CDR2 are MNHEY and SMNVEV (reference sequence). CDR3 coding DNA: TGTGCCAGCAGCTACAGGGCCGGAGGTTCACCCCTCCACTTT. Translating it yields CASSYRAGGSPLHF.

The CDR3 sequence is CASTGQGYNEQFF. The CDR3 nucleotides read TGTGCCAGCACGGGACAGGGCTACAATGAGCAGTTCTTC. The chain couples TRBV6-5 to TRBJ2-1, with 9 bases identical to TRBD1. The CDR3 is 13 residues long. Trimming cost V 7 bases and J 3 bases; bases outside gene matches: 1. The germline V gene encodes CDR1 MNHEY and CDR2 SVGAGI.

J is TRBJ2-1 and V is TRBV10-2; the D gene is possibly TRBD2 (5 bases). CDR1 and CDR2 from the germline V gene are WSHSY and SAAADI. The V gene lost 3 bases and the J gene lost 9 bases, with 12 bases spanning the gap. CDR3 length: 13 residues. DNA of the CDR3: TGCGCCAGCAGTGATTTCGGAGGCTTTGAGCAGTTCTTC. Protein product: CASSDFGGFEQFF.

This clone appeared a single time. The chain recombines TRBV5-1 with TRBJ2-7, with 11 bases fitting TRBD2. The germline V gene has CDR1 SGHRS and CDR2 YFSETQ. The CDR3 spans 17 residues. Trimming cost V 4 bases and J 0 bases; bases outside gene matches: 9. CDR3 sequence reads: CASSPGTSGYPSYEQYF. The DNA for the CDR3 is TGCGCCAGCAGCCCCGGGACTAGCGGCTATCCCTCCTACGAGCAGTACTTC.

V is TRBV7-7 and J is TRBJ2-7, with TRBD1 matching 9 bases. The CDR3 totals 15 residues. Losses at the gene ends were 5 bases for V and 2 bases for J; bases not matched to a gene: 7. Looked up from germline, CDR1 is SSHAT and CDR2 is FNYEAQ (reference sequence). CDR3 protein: CASSTGTGPAYEQYF. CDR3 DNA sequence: TGTGCCAGCAGCACCGGGACAGGGCCCGCCTACGAGCAGTACTTC. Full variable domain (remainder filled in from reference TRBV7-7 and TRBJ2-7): GAGVSQSPRYKVTKRGQDVTLRCDPISSHATLYWYQQALGQGPEFLTYFNYEAQPDKSGLPSDRFSAERPEGSISTLTIQRTEQRDSAMYRCASSTGTGPAYEQYFGPGTRLTVT.